The 14 T cell receptor beta chains below all came from one sample that was sequenced in a study of beta chain features in type 1 diabetes. Isolated RNA was reverse transcribed in full, so expressed TCRB transcripts were sequenced. Assay: immunoSEQ multiplex PCR; the TCRdb copy retains only in-frame clones and omits some. The sample consists of about 470,000 clones, approximately 30% of them appearing once. The specimen sequenced was naive CD4+ T cells from blood. The source is a man aged 18 to 30 in good health.

There are a few counts of this clone. The chain combines TRBV6-6 with TRBJ2-1, with D perhaps matching TRBD2 (6 bases). From germline, CDR1 is MNHNY and CDR2 SVGAGI (reference sequence). The CDR3 loop spans 15 amino acids. The germline V and J ends were trimmed by 6 bases and 5 bases, with 17 bases remaining between them. This CDR3 reads CASRPRASADNEQFF. The DNA for the CDR3 is TGTGCCAGCAGACCGCGGGCTAGCGCGGACAATGAGCAGTTCTTC.

The chain uses TRBV9 and TRBJ2-7; no definite D call. The germline V gene encodes CDR1 SGDLS and CDR2 YYNGEE. The CDR3 sequence is 15 residues long. V was cut by 0 bases and J by 2 bases, with 12 bases left in between. CDR3 bases: TGTGCCAGCAGCGTAGAGGGAAGTCCGACCTACGAGCAGTACTTC. It is translated as CASSVEGSPTYEQYF. Using reference TRBV9 and TRBJ2-7 for the parts outside the CDR3, the full variable domain is DSGVTQTPKHLITATGQRVTLRCSPRSGDLSVYWYQQSLDQGLQFLIQYYNGEERAKGNILERFSAQQFPDLHSELNLSSLELGDSALYFCASSVEGSPTYEQYFGPGTRLTVT.

The V and J genes are TRBV10-3 and TRBJ2-5; 7 bases match TRBD1. The trim removed 2 bases at V and 1 base at J, leaving 1 base unmatched. This CDR3 is built from 14 residues. Germline V lookup: CDR1 ENHRY, CDR2 SYGVKD. CDR3 sequence: CAISEGTAQETQYF. The CDR3 DNA follows: TGTGCCATCAGTGAGGGGACAGCCCAAGAGACCCAGTACTTC.

V usage is TRBV4-2 and J usage is TRBJ2-5, with D unresolved. V was cut by 0 bases and J by 2 bases, with 16 bases left in between. The CDR3 consists of 17 residues. Germline CDR1 is LGHNA and CDR2 is YNFKEQ. The CDR3 DNA is TGTGCCAGCAGCCAAGACCCCATGGTGGGTGGGCAAGAGACCCAGTACTTC. As protein: CASSQDPMVGGQETQYF.

This clone occurred a few times. The chain carries TRBV4-2 and TRBJ2-3; TRBD2 is a possible D gene (5 bases). V lost 4 bases and J lost 0, with 14 bases in between. CDR3 size: 16 residues. CDR1 and CDR2 from the germline V gene are LGHNA and YNFKEQ. The CDR3 bases are TGTGCCAGCAGCCGCTTAAGCGGCGGGAGCACAGATACGCAGTATTTT. This sequence encodes CASSRLSGGSTDTQYF.

This clone was picked up a small number of times. This specimen includes other DNA sequences encoding the same CDR3. The chain joins TRBV9 to TRBJ2-7, with 13 bases aligning to TRBD2. Germline trimming cut 4 bases from V and 4 bases from J; bases unmatched to any gene: 5. CDR1 is SGDLS and CDR2 is YYNGEE in the germline V gene. This CDR3 has 15 amino acids. CDR3 amino acids: CASSPRTSGSYEQYF. The CDR3 DNA sequence: TGTGCCAGCAGCCCTCGGACTAGCGGGAGTTACGAGCAGTACTTC.

This clone was observed a handful of times. V gene TRBV30 combines with J gene TRBJ1-5, with a weak D call TRBD1 (5 bases). Trimming took off 4 bases at V and 3 bases at J, with 13 bases between the two ends. CDR3 length equals 14 residues. The germline gives CDR1 GTSNPN, CDR2 SVGIG (reference sequence). CDR3 protein: CAWTPGSFNQPQHF. CDR3 nucleotides: TGTGCCTGGACCCCAGGGAGCTTCAATCAGCCCCAGCATTTT. Together with reference TRBV30 and TRBJ1-5, the CDR3 gives the full variable domain: SQTIHQWPATLVQPVGSPLSLECTVEGTSNPNLYWYRQAAGRGLQLLFYSVGIGQISSEVPQNLSASRPQDRQFILSSKKLLLSDSGFYLCAWTPGSFNQPQHFGDGTRLSIL.

The V and J genes are TRBV9 and TRBJ2-5; TRBD2 matches 10 bases. CDR1 is SGDLS and CDR2 is YYNGEE in the germline V gene. V trimming: 4 bases; J trimming: 9 bases; junction bases outside the gene matches: 12. The CDR3 extends over 15 amino acids. The CDR3 coding sequence is TGTGCCAGCAGCCCCAGACTAGCGGGCGAACCCTCCCAGTACTTC. Translated: CASSPRLAGEPSQYF. Full variable domain (remainder filled in from reference TRBV9 and TRBJ2-5): DSGVTQTPKHLITATGQRVTLRCSPRSGDLSVYWYQQSLDQGLQFLIQYYNGEERAKGNILERFSAQQFPDLHSELNLSSLELGDSALYFCASSPRLAGEPSQYFGPGTRLLVL.

The rearrangement uses TRBV10-3 and TRBJ1-2, with TRBD1 matching over 8 bases. V shed 4 bases, J shed 0 bases, and the junction held 7 bases outside the gene matches. The length of the CDR3 is 16 residues. Germline V CDR1 and CDR2: ENHRY, SYGVKD. The CDR3 sequence is CAISVGTGQANYGYTF. CDR3 sequence (DNA): TGTGCCATCAGTGTAGGTACGGGACAGGCTAACTATGGCTACACCTTC.

The CDR3 DNA follows: TGTGCCAGCGCCCCGTTCCCGGACAGGGAGCAGTTCTTC. Translating gives CASAPFPDREQFF. This chain uses TRBV9 with TRBJ2-1, with 7 positions matching TRBD1. The germline V gene has CDR1 SGDLS and CDR2 YYNGEE. The CDR3 sequence is 13 residues long. V lost 7 bases and J lost 10; bases outside the gene matches: 11. Drawing the rest from reference TRBV9 and TRBJ2-1, the complete variable domain is DSGVTQTPKHLITATGQRVTLRCSPRSGDLSVYWYQQSLDQGLQFLIQYYNGEERAKGNILERFSAQQFPDLHSELNLSSLELGDSALYFCASAPFPDREQFFGPGTRLTVL.

This clone turned up a few times. This chain links TRBV30 with TRBJ1-2, with 9 positions matching TRBD1. The CDR3 totals 13 residues. CDR1 and CDR2 from the germline V gene are GTSNPN and SVGIG (reference sequence). Trimming at V came to 2 bases and at J to 6 bases, leaving 4 bases not matched to a gene. CDR3 coding DNA: TGTGCCTGGAGTAGGGGACAGGGAGATGGCTACACCTTC. It translates to CAWSRGQGDGYTF.

This clone has just a few counts. Other DNA sequences of this sample code for an identical CDR3. The chain combines TRBV30 with TRBJ2-7; 9 nucleotides line up with TRBD1. There are 13 residues in the CDR3. Germline CDR1 GTSNPN, CDR2 SVGIG (reference sequence). Losses at the gene ends were 3 bases for V and 3 bases for J; bases not matched to a gene: 3. The CDR3 is CAWSRGQGYEQYF. CDR3 nucleotides: TGTGCCTGGAGCCGGGGACAGGGCTACGAGCAGTACTTC.

The chain is built from TRBV30 and TRBJ1-1; no firm D call. The CDR3 extends over 13 amino acids. Deletions cut 0 bases from V and 4 bases from J, with 9 bases between. Germline CDR1 is GTSNPN and CDR2 is SVGIG (reference sequence). The CDR3 here is CAWSVLSGTEAFF. Here the CDR3 DNA reads TGTGCCTGGAGTGTACTCTCAGGCACTGAAGCTTTCTTT.

This clone showed up just a few times. The chain carries TRBV11-2 and TRBJ1-1; 8 nucleotides agree with TRBD1. From germline, CDR1 is SGHAT and CDR2 FQNNGV. With 5 bases clipped from V and 2 bases from J, the junction kept 4 bases outside the gene matches. The CDR3 length is 14 residues. The CDR3 DNA sequence: TGTGCCAGCAGCCCAGACAGGGGTAACACTGAAGCTTTCTTT. Translated: CASSPDRGNTEAFF.